Each of the 21 T cell receptor beta chains below was sequenced from the same sample in a study of vaccination effects on CD4 cells after COVID-19. No antigen is known for these receptors. Data came from immunoSEQ multiplex PCR; TCRdb stores just in-frame clones and leaves some out. The sample holds more than 35,000 clones, 65% to 70% seen once. Antigen-specific CD4+ T cells were first expanded with viral peptide pools by the ViraFEST assay and only then sequenced. The culture ran for 10 days, and then CD4+ T cells were isolated. This person caught SARS-CoV-2 sometime from March to December 2020, and PCR testing confirmed the infection. The material sequenced was CD4+ T cells from PBMCs cultured with a peptide pool, taken before COVID-19 vaccination. Receptors were obtained from a human donor who had a prior SARS-CoV-2 infection.

The J gene is TRBJ2-7, the V gene TRBV5-1; 8 bases fit TRBD1. The germline V gene has CDR1 SGHRS and CDR2 YFSETQ. CDR3 length equals 14 residues. Trimming took 0 bases from V and 5 from J; bases not matched to a gene: 4. CDR3 protein: CASSLVAGGDEQYF. The CDR3 coding sequence is TGCGCCAGCAGCTTGGTGGCAGGGGGCGACGAGCAGTACTTC.

This clone was observed a handful of times. This chain joins TRBV6-1 and TRBJ2-7, with D possibly TRBD1 on 6 matching bases. The V gene lost 6 bases and the J gene lost 1 base, with 13 bases spanning the gap. The length of the CDR3 is 14 residues. Looked up from germline, CDR1 is MNHNS and CDR2 is SASEGT. The DNA of the CDR3 is TGTGCCAGCAGCCAGGACAGACTATCCTACGAGCAGTACTTC. Its translation is CASSQDRLSYEQYF.

This chain uses TRBV20-1 with TRBJ1-1; D might be TRBD1 (5 bases). The CDR3 runs to 11 residues. Germline V gives CDR1 DFQATT, CDR2 SNEGSKA (reference sequence). Trimming removed 7 bases at V and 13 bases at J, with 19 bases between. The CDR3 here is CSVGGWGEGFF. In DNA, the CDR3 is TGCAGTGTTGGCGGTTGGGGCGAGGGTTTCTTT.

The chain is built from TRBV5-8 and TRBJ2-3; the match to TRBD2 covers 7 bases. Germline CDR1 reads SGHTS; CDR2 reads YDEGEE. Trimming at V came to 1 base and at J to 3 bases, leaving 5 bases not matched to a gene. This CDR3 is 15 amino acids long. CDR3 residues: CASSLYAGATDTQYF. Here the CDR3 DNA reads TGTGCCAGCAGCTTGTATGCGGGAGCGACAGATACGCAGTATTTT.

This chain links TRBV6-6 with TRBJ2-1; 7 bases map to TRBD2. Looked up from germline, CDR1 is MNHNY and CDR2 is SVGAGI (reference sequence). V lost 6 bases to trimming and J lost 5 bases; unmatched junction nucleotides: 4. CDR3 length equals 13 residues. The CDR3 sequence is CASRTSRDNEQFF. Here the CDR3 DNA reads TGTGCCAGCAGGACTAGCCGAGACAATGAGCAGTTCTTC.

The J gene is TRBJ2-1, the V gene TRBV7-2; 7 bases agree with TRBD2. This CDR3 is built from 14 residues. The ends lost 4 bases at V and 2 bases at J; junction bases unmatched: 2. Germline CDR1 and CDR2: SGHTA and FQGNSA. This chain's CDR3 is CASSSTSPYNEQFF. DNA of the CDR3: TGTGCCAGCAGCTCGACTAGCCCCTACAATGAGCAGTTCTTC.

This clone was observed a few times. The J gene is TRBJ2-2, the V gene TRBV28; D unresolved. Deletions cut 4 bases from V and 0 bases from J, with 9 bases between. Germline V gene sequence: CDR1 MDHEN, CDR2 SYDVKM. There are 15 residues in the CDR3. The DNA of the CDR3 is TGTGCCAGCAGTTCAGAATATCCGAACACCGGGGAGCTGTTTTTT. Residues: CASSSEYPNTGELFF.

This clone has a handful of counts. The gene calls are TRBV3-1 (or the pseudogene TRBV3-2) and TRBJ2-1, with no clear D. There are 13 residues in the CDR3. Germline values: CDR1 LGHDT, CDR2 YNNKEL (reference sequence). The ends were cut back, 2 bases at V and 5 bases at J, with 7 bases in the middle. In nucleotides, the CDR3 is TGTGCCAGCAGCCAAACTCGGAACAATGAGCAGTTCTTC. Translated, it gives CASSQTRNNEQFF.

The V call is TRBV5-6, the J call TRBJ1-6; D unresolved. Trimming removed 4 bases from V and 3 bases from J, with 14 bases in between. This CDR3 has 16 residues. Germline loops: CDR1 SGHDT, CDR2 YYEEEE. The CDR3, as DNA: TGTGCCAGCAGCCACAGAAGGACGGACTATAATTCACCCCTCCACTTT. Encoded protein: CASSHRRTDYNSPLHF.

V is TRBV5-4 and J is TRBJ2-5, with TRBD2 matching 12 bases. CDR1 is SGHNT, CDR2 YYREEE, per germline (reference sequence). The V segment lost 4 bases and the J segment 1 base; nucleotides outside the gene matches: 2. The CDR3 is made up of 15 amino acids. The CDR3 DNA follows: TGTGCCAGCAGCCAGACTAGCGGGAGCCAAGAGACCCAGTACTTC. Translating gives CASSQTSGSQETQYF.

This chain's CDR3 is CAQTPAGNLDGYTF. CDR3 DNA sequence: TGTGCCCAAACCCCTGCAGGGAATCTGGATGGCTACACCTTC. The chain uses TRBV30 and TRBJ1-2; possible D gene TRBD1, 5 bases. V dropped 8 bases and J dropped 6 bases, with 22 bases sitting between them. The length of the CDR3 is 14 residues. Germline V gene lookup returns CDR1 GTSNPN and CDR2 SVGIG (reference sequence).

This clone appeared a few times. The rearrangement joins TRBV6-4 to TRBJ2-3; D possibly corresponds to TRBD2 (5 bases). CDR1 and CDR2 from the germline V gene are MRHNA and SNTAGT. The CDR3 loop spans 15 amino acids. V was clipped by 5 bases and J by 4 bases, with 16 bases between them. The CDR3 spells CASSQLPEGPDTQYF. CDR3 sequence (DNA): TGTGCCAGCAGTCAGCTACCCGAGGGTCCAGATACGCAGTATTTT.

The J gene is TRBJ2-7, the V gene TRBV6-5, with TRBD1 identical over 8 bases. Germline V gene data show CDR1 as MNHEY and CDR2 as SVGAGI. This CDR3 spans 12 amino acids. CDR3 sequence: CASGTGFYEQYF. DNA of the CDR3: TGTGCTTCCGGGACAGGCTTCTACGAGCAGTACTTC.

The J gene is TRBJ2-5, the V gene TRBV5-6; TRBD2 matches 8 bases. Germline loops: CDR1 SGHDT, CDR2 YYEEEE. CDR3 length equals 18 residues. V gave up 0 bases and J gave up 1 base; unmatched junction bases: 11. The CDR3 bases are TGTGCCAGCAGCTTGGTCGTGTGGAGCGGGGGAACCCAAGAGACCCAGTACTTC. This sequence encodes CASSLVVWSGGTQETQYF.

The J gene is TRBJ1-3, the V gene TRBV7-6; no clear D gene. Trimming removed 2 bases at V and 4 bases at J, with 12 bases between. Germline V gives CDR1 SGHVS, CDR2 FNYEAQ. The CDR3 runs to 15 residues. CDR3 region: CASSLSGFDGNTIYF. Here the CDR3 DNA reads TGTGCCAGCAGCTTATCAGGATTCGACGGAAACACCATATATTTT. The variable domain in full, with the rest retrieved from reference TRBV7-6 and TRBJ1-3, is GAGVSQSPRYKVTKRGQDVALRCDPISGHVSLYWYRQALGQGPEFLTYFNYEAQQDKSGLPNDRFSAERPEGSISTLTIQRTEQRDSAMYRCASSLSGFDGNTIYFGEGSWLTVV.

The chain couples TRBV10-3 to TRBJ1-6; D is undetermined. Trimming left V 4 bases short and J 9 bases short, with 10 bases between. Germline CDR1 is ENHRY and CDR2 is SYGVKD. This CDR3 contains 13 residues. The CDR3 reads CAISAGVASPLHF. The CDR3 region has the DNA TGTGCCATCAGTGCCGGGGTTGCTTCACCCCTCCACTTT.

The rearrangement links TRBV15 to TRBJ2-5; no clear D gene. Trimming pared 5 bases from V and 5 bases from J, leaving 9 bases between. The germline V gene encodes CDR1 LNHNV and CDR2 YYDKDF (reference sequence). This CDR3 region has 12 residues. Written as DNA, the CDR3 is TGTGCCACCAGCTGGGGTATTGAGACCCAGTACTTC. Its translation is CATSWGIETQYF.

The rearrangement joins TRBV5-1 to TRBJ2-3; tentatively, D is TRBD2 (6 bases). The V gene's germline CDR1 is SGHRS and CDR2 YFSETQ. Trimming stripped 1 base from V and 0 bases from J, with 9 bases between. The CDR3 is 15 residues long. The CDR3 sequence: CASSLFGTSTDTQYF. In nucleotides, the CDR3 is TGCGCCAGCAGCTTGTTCGGGACTAGCACAGATACGCAGTATTTT.

The chain couples TRBV3-1 (or the pseudogene TRBV3-2) to TRBJ2-3; TRBD2 matches at 13 bases. The J segment lost 2 bases and the V segment lost 2 bases, leaving 10 bases of the junction unmatched. Germline loops: CDR1 LGHDT, CDR2 YNNKEL (reference sequence). The CDR3 totals 19 residues. The CDR3 region is CASSQKRGGLAGHTDTQYF. CDR3 in DNA: TGTGCCAGCAGCCAAAAAAGGGGGGGACTAGCGGGGCACACAGATACGCAGTATTTT.

This chain joins TRBV18 and TRBJ1-5; D is unclear. The CDR3 covers 14 residues. Germline CDR1 KGHSH, CDR2 LQKENI. V dropped 0 bases and J dropped 4 bases, with 7 bases sitting between them. CDR3 residues: CASSPPGLNQPQHF. CDR3 DNA: TGTGCCAGCTCACCACCCGGACTAAATCAGCCCCAGCATTTT.

The CDR3 spells CASSAVGLGRTDTQYF. CDR3 DNA: TGTGCCAGCAGCGCTGTAGGGCTAGGCCGCACAGATACGCAGTATTTT. The rearrangement joins TRBV9 to TRBJ2-3, with D unresolved. V was pared by 3 bases and J by 1 base, with 15 bases between. CDR1 SGDLS and CDR2 YYNGEE come from the germline V gene. CDR3 length: 16 amino acids.